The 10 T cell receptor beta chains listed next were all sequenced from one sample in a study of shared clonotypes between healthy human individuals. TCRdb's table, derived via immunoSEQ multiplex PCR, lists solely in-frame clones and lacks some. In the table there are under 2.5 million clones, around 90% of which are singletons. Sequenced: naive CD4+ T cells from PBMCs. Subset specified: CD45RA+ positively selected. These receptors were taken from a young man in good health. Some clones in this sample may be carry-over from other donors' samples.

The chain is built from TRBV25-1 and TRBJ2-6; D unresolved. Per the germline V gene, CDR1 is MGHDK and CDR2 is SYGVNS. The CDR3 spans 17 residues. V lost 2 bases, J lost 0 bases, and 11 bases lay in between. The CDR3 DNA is TGTGCCAGCAGTGAACTCGGTCCATCCTCTGGGGCCAACGTCCTGACTTTC. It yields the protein CASSELGPSSGANVLTF.

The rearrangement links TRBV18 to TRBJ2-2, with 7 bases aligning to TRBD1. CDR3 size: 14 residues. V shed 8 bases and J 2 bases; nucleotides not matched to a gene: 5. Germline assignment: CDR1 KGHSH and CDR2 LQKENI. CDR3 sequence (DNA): TGTGCCAGCACCGGGACAGTAAACACCGGGGAGCTGTTTTTT. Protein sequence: CASTGTVNTGELFF.

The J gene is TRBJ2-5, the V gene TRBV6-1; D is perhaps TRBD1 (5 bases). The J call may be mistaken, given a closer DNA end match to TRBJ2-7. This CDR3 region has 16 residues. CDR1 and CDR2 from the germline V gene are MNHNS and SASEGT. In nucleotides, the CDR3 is TGTGCCAGCAGTGAGGACATTTATCCAGAAACCTACGAGCAGTACTTC. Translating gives CASSEDIYPETYEQYF.

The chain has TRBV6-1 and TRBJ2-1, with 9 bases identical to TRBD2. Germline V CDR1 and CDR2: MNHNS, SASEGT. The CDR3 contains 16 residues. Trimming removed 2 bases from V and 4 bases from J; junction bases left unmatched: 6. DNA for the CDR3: TGTGCCAGCAGTGAAAGGGGCGGGAGGGTTTACAATGAGCAGTTCTTC. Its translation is CASSERGGRVYNEQFF.

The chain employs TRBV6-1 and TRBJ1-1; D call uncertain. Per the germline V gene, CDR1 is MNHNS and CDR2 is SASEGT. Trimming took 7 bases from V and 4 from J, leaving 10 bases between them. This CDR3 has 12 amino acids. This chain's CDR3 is CASIWLVTEAFF. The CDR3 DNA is TGTGCCAGCATTTGGTTGGTCACTGAAGCTTTCTTT.

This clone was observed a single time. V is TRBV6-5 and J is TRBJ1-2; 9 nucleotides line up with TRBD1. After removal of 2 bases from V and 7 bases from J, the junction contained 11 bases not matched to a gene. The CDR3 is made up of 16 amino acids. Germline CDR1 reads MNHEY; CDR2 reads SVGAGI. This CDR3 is CASSYGKGQGTVGYTF. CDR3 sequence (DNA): TGTGCCAGCAGTTACGGCAAAGGACAGGGGACCGTTGGCTACACCTTC.

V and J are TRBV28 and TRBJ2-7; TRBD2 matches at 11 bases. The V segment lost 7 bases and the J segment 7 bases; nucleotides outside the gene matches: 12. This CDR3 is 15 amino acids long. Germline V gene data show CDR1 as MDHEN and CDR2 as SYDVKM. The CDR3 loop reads CASILPGLAGAEQYF. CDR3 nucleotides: TGTGCCAGCATCCTCCCCGGACTAGCGGGCGCGGAGCAGTACTTC.

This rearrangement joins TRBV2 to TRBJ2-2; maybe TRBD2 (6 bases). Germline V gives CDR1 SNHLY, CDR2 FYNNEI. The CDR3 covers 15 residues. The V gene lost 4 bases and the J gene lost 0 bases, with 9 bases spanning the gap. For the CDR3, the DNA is TGTGCCAGCAGTGTGGGGAGGTCGAACACCGGGGAGCTGTTTTTT. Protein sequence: CASSVGRSNTGELFF.

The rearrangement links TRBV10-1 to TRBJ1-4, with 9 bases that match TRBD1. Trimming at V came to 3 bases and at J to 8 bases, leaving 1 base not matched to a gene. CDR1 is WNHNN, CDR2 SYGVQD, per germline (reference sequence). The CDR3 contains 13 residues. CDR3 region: CASSDGTGEKLFF. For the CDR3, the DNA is TGCGCCAGCAGTGATGGGACAGGGGAAAAACTGTTTTTT.

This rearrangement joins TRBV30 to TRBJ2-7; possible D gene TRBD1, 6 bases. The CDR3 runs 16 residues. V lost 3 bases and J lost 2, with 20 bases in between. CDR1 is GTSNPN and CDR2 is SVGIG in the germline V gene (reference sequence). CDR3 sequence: CAWRGTFRQDAYEQYF. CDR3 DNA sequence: TGTGCCTGGAGGGGGACATTCCGACAGGATGCCTACGAGCAGTACTTC.